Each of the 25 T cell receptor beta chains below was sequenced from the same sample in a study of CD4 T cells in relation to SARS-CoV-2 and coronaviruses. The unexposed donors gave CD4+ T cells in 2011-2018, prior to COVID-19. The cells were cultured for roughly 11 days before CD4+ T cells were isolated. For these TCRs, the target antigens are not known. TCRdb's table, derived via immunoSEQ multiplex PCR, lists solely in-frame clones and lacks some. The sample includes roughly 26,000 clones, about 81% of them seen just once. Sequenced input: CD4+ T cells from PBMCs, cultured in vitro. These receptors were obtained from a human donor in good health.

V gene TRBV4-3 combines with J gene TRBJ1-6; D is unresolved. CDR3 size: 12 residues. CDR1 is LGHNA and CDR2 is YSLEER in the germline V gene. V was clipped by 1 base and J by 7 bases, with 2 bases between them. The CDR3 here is CASSQGNSPLHF. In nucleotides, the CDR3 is TGCGCCAGCAGCCAAGGGAATTCACCCCTCCACTTT.

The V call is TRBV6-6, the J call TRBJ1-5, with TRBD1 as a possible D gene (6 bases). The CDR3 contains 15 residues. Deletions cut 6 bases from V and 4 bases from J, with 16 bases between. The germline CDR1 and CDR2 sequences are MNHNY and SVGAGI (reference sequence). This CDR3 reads CASRGPGVGNQPQHF. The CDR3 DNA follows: TGTGCCAGCAGAGGTCCAGGGGTAGGGAATCAGCCCCAGCATTTT.

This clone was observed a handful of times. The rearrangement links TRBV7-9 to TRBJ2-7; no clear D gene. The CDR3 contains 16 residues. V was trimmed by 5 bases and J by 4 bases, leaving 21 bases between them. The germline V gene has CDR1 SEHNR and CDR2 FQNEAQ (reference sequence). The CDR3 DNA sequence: TGTGCCAGCAGCCCCCTAGACCTGCAAGTAGGATACGAGCAGTACTTC. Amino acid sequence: CASSPLDLQVGYEQYF.

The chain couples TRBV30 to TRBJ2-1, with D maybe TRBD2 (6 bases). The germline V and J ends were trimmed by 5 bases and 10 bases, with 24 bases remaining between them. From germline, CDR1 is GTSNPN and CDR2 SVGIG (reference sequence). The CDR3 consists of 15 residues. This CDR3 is CAWGRGGARRGEQFF. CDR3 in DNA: TGTGCCTGGGGACGTGGTGGGGCCCGGAGGGGAGAGCAGTTCTTC.

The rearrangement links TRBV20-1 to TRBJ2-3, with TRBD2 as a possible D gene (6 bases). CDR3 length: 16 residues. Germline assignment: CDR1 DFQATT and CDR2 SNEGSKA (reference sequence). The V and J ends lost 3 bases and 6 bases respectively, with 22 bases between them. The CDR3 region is CSASAFGSGRADTQYF. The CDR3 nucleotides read TGCAGTGCTAGTGCTTTTGGGTCCGGGAGAGCTGATACGCAGTATTTT.

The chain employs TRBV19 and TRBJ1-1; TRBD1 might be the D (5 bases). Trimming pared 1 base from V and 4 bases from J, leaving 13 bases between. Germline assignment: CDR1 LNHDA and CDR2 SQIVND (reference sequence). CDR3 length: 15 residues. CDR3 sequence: CASSIVAEGSTEAFF. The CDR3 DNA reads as TGTGCCAGTAGTATAGTAGCGGAGGGGAGCACTGAAGCTTTCTTT.

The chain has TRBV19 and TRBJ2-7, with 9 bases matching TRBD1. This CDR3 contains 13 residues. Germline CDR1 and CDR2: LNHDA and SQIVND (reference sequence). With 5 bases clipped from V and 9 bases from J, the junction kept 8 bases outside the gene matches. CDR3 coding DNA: TGTGCCAGTAGTCACGGGACAGGGAAGATGCAGTACTTC. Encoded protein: CASSHGTGKMQYF.

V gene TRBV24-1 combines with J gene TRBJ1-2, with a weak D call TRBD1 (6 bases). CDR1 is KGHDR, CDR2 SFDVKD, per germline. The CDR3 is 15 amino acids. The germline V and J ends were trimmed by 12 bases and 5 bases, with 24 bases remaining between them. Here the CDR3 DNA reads TGTGCCTCCGGAGGGGGGCGGTTCGTTGAGTATGGCTACACCTTC. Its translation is CASGGGRFVEYGYTF.

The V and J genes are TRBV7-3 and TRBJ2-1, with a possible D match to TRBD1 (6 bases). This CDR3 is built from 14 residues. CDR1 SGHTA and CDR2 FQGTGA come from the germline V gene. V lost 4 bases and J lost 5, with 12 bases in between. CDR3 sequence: CASSSMGANNEQFF. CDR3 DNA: TGTGCCAGCAGCTCGATGGGGGCAAACAATGAGCAGTTCTTC.

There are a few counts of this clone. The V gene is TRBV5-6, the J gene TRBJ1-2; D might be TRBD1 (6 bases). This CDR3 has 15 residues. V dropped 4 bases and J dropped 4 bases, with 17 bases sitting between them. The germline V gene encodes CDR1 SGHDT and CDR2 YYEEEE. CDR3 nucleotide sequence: TGTGCCAGCAGCCCCAAGGACAGACCGATCTATGGCTACACCTTC. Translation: CASSPKDRPIYGYTF.

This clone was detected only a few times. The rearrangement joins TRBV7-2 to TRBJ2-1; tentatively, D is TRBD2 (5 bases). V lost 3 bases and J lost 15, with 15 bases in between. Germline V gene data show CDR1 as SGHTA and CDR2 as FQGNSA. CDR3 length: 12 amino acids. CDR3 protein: CASSLDSGSRFF. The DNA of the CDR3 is TGTGCCAGCAGCTTGGATTCGGGGTCGCGGTTCTTC.

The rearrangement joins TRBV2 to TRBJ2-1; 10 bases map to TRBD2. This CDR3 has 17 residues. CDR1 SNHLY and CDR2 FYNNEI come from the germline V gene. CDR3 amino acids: CASQGLARRRSYNEQFF. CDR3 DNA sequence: TGTGCTTCGCAGGGACTAGCGCGCAGGCGTAGCTACAATGAGCAGTTCTTC.

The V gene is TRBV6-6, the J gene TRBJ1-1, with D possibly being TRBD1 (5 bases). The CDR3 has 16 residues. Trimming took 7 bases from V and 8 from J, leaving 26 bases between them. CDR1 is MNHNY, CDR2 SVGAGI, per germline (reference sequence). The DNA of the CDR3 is TGTGCCAGCAACCCCCCACACGGGGCGGCCCCTTCCGAAGCTTTCTTT. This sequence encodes CASNPPHGAAPSEAFF.

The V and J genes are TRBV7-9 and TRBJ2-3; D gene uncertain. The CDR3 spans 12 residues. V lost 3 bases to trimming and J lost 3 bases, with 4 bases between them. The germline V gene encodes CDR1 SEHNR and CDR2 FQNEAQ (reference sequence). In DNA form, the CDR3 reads TGTGCCAGCAGCTTTGGGACAGATACGCAGTATTTT. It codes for CASSFGTDTQYF.

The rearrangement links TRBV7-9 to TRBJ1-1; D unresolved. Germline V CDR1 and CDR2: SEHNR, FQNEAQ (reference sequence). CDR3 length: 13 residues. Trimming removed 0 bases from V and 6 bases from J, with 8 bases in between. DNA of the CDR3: TGTGCCAGCAGCTTAGCTAGTCTGCCTGAAGCTTTCTTT. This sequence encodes CASSLASLPEAFF.

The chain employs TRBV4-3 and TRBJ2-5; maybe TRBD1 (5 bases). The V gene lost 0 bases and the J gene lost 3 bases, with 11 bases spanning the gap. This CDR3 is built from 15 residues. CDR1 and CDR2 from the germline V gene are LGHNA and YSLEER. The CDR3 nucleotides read TGCGCCAGCAGCCAAGATAGAACAGGTGAAGAGACCCAGTACTTC. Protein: CASSQDRTGEETQYF.

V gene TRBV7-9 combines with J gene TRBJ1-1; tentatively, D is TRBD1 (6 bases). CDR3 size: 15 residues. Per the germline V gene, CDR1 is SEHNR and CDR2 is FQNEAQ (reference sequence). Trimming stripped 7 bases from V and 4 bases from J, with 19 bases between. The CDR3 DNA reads TGTGCCAGCAAGTACTTAGGGGGAATGGGCACTGAAGCTTTCTTT. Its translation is CASKYLGGMGTEAFF.

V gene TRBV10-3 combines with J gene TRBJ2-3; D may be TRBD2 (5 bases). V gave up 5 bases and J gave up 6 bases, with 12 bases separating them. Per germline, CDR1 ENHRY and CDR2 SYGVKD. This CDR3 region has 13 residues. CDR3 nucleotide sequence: TGTGCCATCAGTAGCGGCCCCCTGGATACGCAGTATTTT. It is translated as CAISSGPLDTQYF.

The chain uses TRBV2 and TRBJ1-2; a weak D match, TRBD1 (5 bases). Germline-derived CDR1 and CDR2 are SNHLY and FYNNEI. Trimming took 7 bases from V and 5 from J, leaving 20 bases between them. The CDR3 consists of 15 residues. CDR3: CASTLIDRSVYGYTF. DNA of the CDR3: TGTGCCAGCACACTTATAGACAGATCAGTGTATGGCTACACCTTC.

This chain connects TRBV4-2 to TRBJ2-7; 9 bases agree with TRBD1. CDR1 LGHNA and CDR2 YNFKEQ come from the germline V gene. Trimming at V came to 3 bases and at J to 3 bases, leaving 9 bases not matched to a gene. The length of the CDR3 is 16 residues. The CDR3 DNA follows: TGTGCCAGCAGCCATTCAACCGGGACAGGGAACTACGAGCAGTACTTC. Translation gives CASSHSTGTGNYEQYF.

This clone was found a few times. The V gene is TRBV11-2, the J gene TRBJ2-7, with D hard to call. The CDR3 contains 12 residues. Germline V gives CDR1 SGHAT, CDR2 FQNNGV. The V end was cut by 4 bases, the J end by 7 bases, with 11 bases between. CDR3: CASSSSSWEQYF. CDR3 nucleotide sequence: TGTGCCAGCAGCTCCAGTTCGTGGGAGCAGTACTTC.

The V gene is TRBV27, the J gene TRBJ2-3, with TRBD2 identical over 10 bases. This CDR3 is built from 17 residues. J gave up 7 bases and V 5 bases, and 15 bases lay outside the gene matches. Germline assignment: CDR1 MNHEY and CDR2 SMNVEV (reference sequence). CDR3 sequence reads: CASSPRTSGSLGNTQYF. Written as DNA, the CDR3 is TGTGCCAGCAGTCCGCGGACTAGCGGTAGTTTGGGGAATACGCAGTATTTT.

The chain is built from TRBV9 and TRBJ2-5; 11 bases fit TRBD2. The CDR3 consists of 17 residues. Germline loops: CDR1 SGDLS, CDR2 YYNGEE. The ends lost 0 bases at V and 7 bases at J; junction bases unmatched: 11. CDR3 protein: CASSVAPSGRMEGTQYF. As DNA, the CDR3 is TGTGCCAGCAGCGTAGCGCCTAGCGGGAGGATGGAAGGGACCCAGTACTTC.

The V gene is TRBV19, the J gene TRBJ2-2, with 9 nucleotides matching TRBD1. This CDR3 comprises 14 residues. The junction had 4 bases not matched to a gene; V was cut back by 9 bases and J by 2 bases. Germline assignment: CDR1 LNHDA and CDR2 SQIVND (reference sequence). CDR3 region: CASWDRANTGELFF. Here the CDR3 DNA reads TGTGCCAGCTGGGACAGGGCAAACACCGGGGAGCTGTTTTTT.

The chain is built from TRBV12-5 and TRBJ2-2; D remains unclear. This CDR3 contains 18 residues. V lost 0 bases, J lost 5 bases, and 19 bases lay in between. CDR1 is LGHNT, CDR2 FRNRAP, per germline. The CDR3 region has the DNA TGTGCTAGTGGTTTGGTTAATGCTGATTGGACGGCTACCGGGGAGCTGTTTTTT. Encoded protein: CASGLVNADWTATGELFF.